This record covers a single T cell receptor beta chain. As yet, its antigen is unknown. TCRdb used MiXCR to reprocess the reads, holding one entry per CDR3 protein. The sample contains under 300,000 distinct CDR3 sequences, approximately 13% of which appear only once. The data derive from a study of T cell repertoires in cytomegalovirus infection. In the study overall: Public TCR beta signatures provided an indication of both CMV infection and a matching HLA type.

Study-wide results and caveats: HLA-C-restricted CMV-specific TCR beta clonotypes were dominant in the ex vivo response. Cumulative public TCR beta family frequency identified CMV carriers with the relevant HLA.

This TCR derives from a human donor in good health (CMV status not recorded). Some clones in this sample may be carry-over from other donors' samples. The sequencing sample was made of PBMCs.

The CDR3 sequence: CASSSRVGNTIYF. The CDR3 DNA is TGTGCCAGCAGTTCCAGGGTTGGAAACACCATATATTTT. V gene TRBV12-3 or TRBV12-4 combines with J gene TRBJ1-3; D is possibly TRBD1 (5 bases). CDR3 size: 13 residues. V was cut by 4 bases and J by 3 bases, with 7 bases left in between.